The source of this TCR beta chain is a study of T cell clonality in common variable immunodeficiency. Study conclusions and caveats: Common variable immunodeficiency TCR beta sequences reportedly had fewer deletions and N-nucleotide insertions.

This clone has a count of ten or more. Antigen: not known. The read ends 3 residues before the CDR3 terminus; that terminus is restored from the germline J gene. CVID subjects were around 16 female and approximately 30 male, aged about 8 to 65. Assay used: immunoSEQ multiplex PCR; TCRdb lists only in-frame clones, some missing. The data show approximately 35,000 clones, with none appearing a single time. Trimming cost V 0 bases and J 5 bases; bases outside gene matches: 8. CDR1 and CDR2 (germline): SQVTM, ANQGSEA. CDR3 length equals 17 residues. The chain is built from TRBV29-1 and TRBJ2-2; 11 bases map to TRBD1. The sample was peripheral blood mononuclear cells. The clonotype originates from a human donor with common variable immunodeficiency. The part of the CDR3 DNA that was read is TGCAGCGTTGAAGATCCCAGGACAGGGGGCGAAACCGGGGAG. The encoded protein is CSVEDPRTGGETGE. The whole CDR3 sequence is CSVEDPRTGGETGELFF.